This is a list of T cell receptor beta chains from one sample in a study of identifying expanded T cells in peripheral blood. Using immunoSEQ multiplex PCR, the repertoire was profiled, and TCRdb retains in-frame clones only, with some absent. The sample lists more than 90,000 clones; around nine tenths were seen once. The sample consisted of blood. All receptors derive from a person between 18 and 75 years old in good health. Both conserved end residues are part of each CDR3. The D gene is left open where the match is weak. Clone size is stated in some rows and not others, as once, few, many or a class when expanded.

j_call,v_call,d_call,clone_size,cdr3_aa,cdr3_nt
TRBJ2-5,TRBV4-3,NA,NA,CASSQGLSSAQYF,TGCGCCAGCAGCCAGGGTTTGTCATCGGCCCAGTACTTC
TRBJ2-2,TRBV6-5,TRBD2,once,CASSYPASGDVGELFF,TGTGCCAGCAGTTACCCAGCTAGCGGGGATGTCGGGGAGCTGTTTTTT
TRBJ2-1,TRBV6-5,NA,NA,CASSYSGVDEQFF,TGTGCCAGCAGTTACTCGGGGGTGGATGAGCAGTTCTTC
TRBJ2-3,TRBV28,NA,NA,CASSLRPGDTQYF,TGTGCCAGCAGTTTAAGGCCGGGGGATACGCAGTATTTT
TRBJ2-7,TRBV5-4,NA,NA,CASSFEVGFNEQYF,TGTGCCAGCAGCTTTGAAGTTGGGTTCAACGAGCAGTACTTC
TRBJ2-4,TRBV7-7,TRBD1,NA,CASSPRQGPWVQYF,TGTGCCAGCAGCCCTCGACAGGGGCCTTGGGTTCAGTACTTC
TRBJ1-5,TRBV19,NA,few,CASTLGGFNQPQHF,TGTGCCAGTACCCTAGGGGGGTTCAATCAGCCCCAGCATTTT
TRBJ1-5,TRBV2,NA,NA,CASRAVVGQPQHF,TGTGCCAGTCGGGCGGTGGTGGGTCAGCCCCAGCATTTT
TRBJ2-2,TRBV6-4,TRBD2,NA,CASSGGDTGELFF,TGTGCCAGCAGCGGGGGGGACACCGGGGAGCTGTTTTTT
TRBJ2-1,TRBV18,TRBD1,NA,CASSPGTGMALEQFF,TGTGCCAGCTCACCAGGGACAGGGATGGCGTTGGAGCAGTTCTTC
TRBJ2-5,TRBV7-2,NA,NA,CASRPGSSLETQYF,TGTGCCAGCCGGCCTGGTTCCAGTCTAGAGACCCAGTACTTC
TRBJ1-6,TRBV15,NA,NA,CATSSSQGRSPLHF,TGTGCCACCAGCAGCTCTCAGGGCCGCTCACCCCTCCACTTT
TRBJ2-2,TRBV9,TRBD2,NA,CASSPGGANTGELFF,TGTGCCAGCAGCCCGGGGGGTGCTAACACCGGGGAGCTGTTTTTT
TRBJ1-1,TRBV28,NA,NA,CASSLGSVNTEAFF,TGTGCCAGCAGTTTAGGGTCAGTGAACACTGAAGCTTTCTTT
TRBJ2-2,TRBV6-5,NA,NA,CASSYSIMDGAGELFF,TGTGCCAGCAGTTACTCGATAATGGACGGTGCCGGGGAGCTGTTTTTT
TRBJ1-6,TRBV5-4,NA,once,CASSPSGAPSPLHF,TGTGCCAGCAGCCCCTCCGGGGCACCTTCACCCCTCCACTTT
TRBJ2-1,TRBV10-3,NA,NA,CATHGSYNEQFF,TGTGCCACCCATGGGTCCTACAATGAGCAGTTCTTC
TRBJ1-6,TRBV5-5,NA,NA,CASSSPGLTSSYNSPLHF,TGTGCCAGCAGCTCACCGGGACTGACGAGCTCCTATAATTCACCCCTCCACTTT
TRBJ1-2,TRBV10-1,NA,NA,CASRGPGPRDGYTF,TGCGCCAGCAGAGGACCCGGGCCACGAGACGGCTACACCTTC
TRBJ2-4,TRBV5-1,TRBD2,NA,CASSLARTSGMTTQNIQYF,TGCGCCAGCAGCTTGGCCCGAACTAGCGGGATGACGACCCAAAACATTCAGTACTTC
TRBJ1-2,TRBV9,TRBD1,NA,CASSVERTGDFLGYTF,TGTGCCAGCAGCGTAGAACGGACAGGGGATTTTCTTGGCTACACCTTC
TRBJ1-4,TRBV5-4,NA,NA,CASSSRGRGREKLFF,TGTGCCAGCAGCTCAAGGGGGAGGGGTCGGGAAAAACTGTTTTTT
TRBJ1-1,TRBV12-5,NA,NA,CASGLRSGFEGNTEAFF,TGTGCTAGTGGTTTGCGGTCAGGGTTTGAGGGGAACACTGAAGCTTTCTTT
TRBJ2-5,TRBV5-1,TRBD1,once,CASSTRDRARYQETQYF,TGCGCCAGCAGCACCCGGGACAGGGCCCGGTACCAAGAGACCCAGTACTTC
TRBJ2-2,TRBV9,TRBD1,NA,CASRDDRVGDTGELFF,TGTGCCAGCAGGGACGACAGGGTCGGGGACACCGGGGAGCTGTTTTTT
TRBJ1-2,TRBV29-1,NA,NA,CSVEVPGRYGYTF,TGCAGCGTTGAAGTTCCCGGTCGCTATGGCTACACCTTC
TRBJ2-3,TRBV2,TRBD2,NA,CATYTGTSYTDTQYF,TGTGCAACCTACACCGGGACTAGCTACACAGATACGCAGTATTTT
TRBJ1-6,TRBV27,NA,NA,CASSLVPGNSPLHF,TGTGCCAGCAGTTTAGTTCCAGGGAATTCACCCCTCCACTTT
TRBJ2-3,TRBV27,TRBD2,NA,CASSLLTSGGSDTQYF,TGTGCCAGCAGTTTACTGACTAGCGGGGGGTCAGATACGCAGTATTTT
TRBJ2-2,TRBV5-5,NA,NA,CASSLSAGAVTGELFF,TGTGCCAGCAGCCTGTCGGCAGGGGCGGTCACCGGGGAGCTGTTTTTT
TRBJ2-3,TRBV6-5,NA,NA,CASWWGTDTQYF,TGTGCCAGCTGGTGGGGCACAGATACGCAGTATTTT
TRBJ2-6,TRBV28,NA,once,CASSPTGPHSGANVLTF,TGTGCCAGCAGTCCCACAGGGCCACACTCTGGGGCCAACGTCCTGACTTTC
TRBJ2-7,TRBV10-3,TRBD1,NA,CAISGTGGQNYEQYF,TGTGCCATCAGTGGGACAGGGGGCCAAAACTACGAGCAGTACTTC
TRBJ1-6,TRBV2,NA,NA,CASSPEGSSYNSPLHF,TGTGCCAGCAGTCCGGAGGGGAGCTCCTATAATTCACCCCTCCACTTT
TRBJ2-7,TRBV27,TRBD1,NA,CASRLKGAKGYEQYF,TGTGCCAGCAGATTGAAGGGGGCTAAGGGCTACGAGCAGTACTTC
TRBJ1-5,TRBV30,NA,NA,CAWSVGRNNQPQHF,TGTGCCTGGAGTGTGGGCAGGAACAATCAGCCCCAGCATTTT
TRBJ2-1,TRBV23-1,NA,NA,CASTSFVDNEQFF,TGCGCCAGCACATCCTTCGTGGACAATGAGCAGTTCTTC
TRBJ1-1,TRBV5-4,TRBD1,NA,CASSQGQGLLGEAFF,TGTGCCAGCAGCCAGGGACAGGGGCTTCTAGGAGAAGCTTTCTTT
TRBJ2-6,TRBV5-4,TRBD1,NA,CASSLGGTESSGANVLTF,TGTGCCAGCAGCTTGGGGGGGACAGAGAGCTCTGGGGCCAACGTCCTGACTTTC
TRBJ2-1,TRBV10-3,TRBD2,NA,CAITSGGVAAYNEQFF,TGTGCCATCACCAGCGGGGGAGTAGCGGCATACAATGAGCAGTTCTTC
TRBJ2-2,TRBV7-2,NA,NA,CASSTGPGELFF,TGTGCCAGCAGCACAGGGCCCGGGGAGCTGTTTTTT
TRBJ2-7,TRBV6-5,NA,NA,CASSPPGRSYEQYF,TGTGCCAGCAGCCCCCCCGGACGCTCCTACGAGCAGTACTTC
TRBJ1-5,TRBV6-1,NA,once,CASSGNQPQHF,TGTGCCAGCAGTGGAAATCAGCCCCAGCATTTT
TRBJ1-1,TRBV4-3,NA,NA,CASSQEEGSEAFF,TGCGCCAGCAGCCAAGAGGAGGGATCTGAAGCTTTCTTT
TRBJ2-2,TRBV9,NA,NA,CASSLKFTGELFF,TGTGCCAGCAGCTTAAAATTTACCGGGGAGCTGTTTTTT
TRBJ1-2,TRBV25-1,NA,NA,CASSESQDILRGYTF,TGTGCCAGCAGTGAATCGCAGGACATTCTCCGTGGCTACACCTTC
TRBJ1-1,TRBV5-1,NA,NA,CASSLVGGLDTEAFF,TGCGCCAGCAGCTTGGTTGGGGGGCTTGACACTGAAGCTTTCTTT
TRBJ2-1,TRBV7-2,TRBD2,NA,CASSLTSGGLEQFF,TGTGCCAGCAGCTTAACTAGCGGGGGACTTGAGCAGTTCTTC